The T cell receptor (beta chain) under discussion was sequenced for a study of patients and donors after allogeneic stem cell transplantation. From the RT-PCR reads, TCRdb called clonotypes with MiXCR, one entry per CDR3 protein. The table records about 31,000 distinct CDR3 sequences, 6.8% of them present only once. The CDR3 is made up of 16 amino acids. Trimming pared 6 bases from V and 4 bases from J, leaving 20 bases between. Per germline, CDR1 MNHEY and CDR2 SVGEGT. This clonotype appeared many times. Sequencing input: blood, either unsorted or a sorted T cell fraction (not recorded which). This receptor was taken from a human donor who was either an allogeneic HSCT recipient or a stem cell or donor lymphocyte infusion donor (not recorded which). It is not recorded whose cells these are; they may come from a transplant donor. The chain couples TRBV6-2 or TRBV6-3 to TRBJ2-3; D may be TRBD2 (5 bases). The CDR3 region has the DNA TGTGCCAGCAGCACCCTGGAGGCCGCCTTCCCAGATACGCAGTATTTT. This gives the protein CASSTLEAAFPDTQYF.